This is a list of T cell receptor beta chains from one sample in a study of blood T cell repertoires in COVID-19. Libraries were prepared by immunoSEQ multiplex PCR; TCRdb keeps only in-frame clonotypes and omits some of them. The sample includes some 150,000 clones, 80% to 90% of them seen just once. The specimen was peripheral blood. These receptors were obtained from a woman of 80 years or more with acute or convalescent COVID-19. Each CDR3 is given with its conserved first and last residue. The order of the fields is CDR3 length, clone size, D gene, J gene, V gene, CDR3 protein, CDR3 DNA. The D gene is left open where the match is weak. A row's size may be missing; if present it is once, few, many or a size class.

14 | - | - | TRBJ2-5 | TRBV5-1 | CASSLGVVQETQYF | TGCGCCAGCAGCTTGGGAGTGGTCCAAGAGACCCAGTACTTC
14 | - | - | TRBJ2-3 | TRBV10-3 | CAISEDRGTDTQYF | TGTGCCATCAGTGAAGATCGGGGCACAGATACGCAGTATTTT
14 | - | - | TRBJ1-1 | TRBV19 | CASSPFPNQAEAFF | TGTGCCAGTAGTCCTTTTCCTAATCAGGCTGAAGCTTTCTTT
17 | once | TRBD2 | TRBJ2-5 | TRBV5-1 | CASSSLLAGGLQETQYF | TGCGCCAGCAGCTCCCTTTTAGCGGGGGGACTCCAAGAGACCCAGTACTTC
13 | - | - | TRBJ1-5 | TRBV2 | CASSGDSNQPQHF | TGTGCCAGCAGTGGCGATAGCAATCAGCCCCAGCATTTT
18 | - | - | TRBJ1-3 | TRBV4-3 | CASSQDPGAGGPGNTIYF | TGCGCCAGCAGCCAAGATCCTGGGGCAGGAGGGCCTGGAAACACCATATATTTT
14 | - | TRBD1 | TRBJ1-1 | TRBV6-4 | CASSPDRGLTEAFF | TGTGCCAGCAGTCCTGACAGGGGGCTGACTGAAGCTTTCTTT
11 | - | - | TRBJ2-1 | TRBV2 | CASKENNEQFF | TGTGCCAGCAAGGAGAACAATGAGCAGTTCTTC
15 | - | TRBD1 | TRBJ1-2 | TRBV5-1 | CASSPAGTGLYGYTF | TGCGCCAGCAGCCCCGCCGGGACAGGGTTGTATGGCTACACCTTC
13 | once | - | TRBJ1-3 | TRBV12-3/TRBV12-4 | CASSLTPGNTIYF | TGTGCCAGCAGTTTAACTCCTGGAAACACCATATATTTT
11 | - | - | TRBJ1-1 | TRBV6-5 | CASTQEKKAFF | TGTGCCAGCACCCAGGAAAAAAAAGCTTTCTTT
15 | once | - | TRBJ1-5 | TRBV11-2 | CASSLDIRGNQPQHF | TGTGCCAGCAGCTTAGATATCAGGGGCAATCAGCCCCAGCATTTT
15 | - | - | TRBJ1-2 | TRBV4-1 | CASSLSEGLNYGYTF | TGCGCCAGCAGCCTTTCCGAGGGCTTGAACTATGGCTACACCTTC
13 | - | - | TRBJ1-2 | TRBV7-8 | CASSSRQVYGYTF | TGTGCCAGCAGCTCCCGACAGGTCTATGGCTACACCTTC
14 | once | TRBD1 | TRBJ1-1 | TRBV6-5 | CASRRTGVLTEAFF | TGTGCCAGCAGGAGGACAGGGGTTTTGACTGAAGCTTTCTTT